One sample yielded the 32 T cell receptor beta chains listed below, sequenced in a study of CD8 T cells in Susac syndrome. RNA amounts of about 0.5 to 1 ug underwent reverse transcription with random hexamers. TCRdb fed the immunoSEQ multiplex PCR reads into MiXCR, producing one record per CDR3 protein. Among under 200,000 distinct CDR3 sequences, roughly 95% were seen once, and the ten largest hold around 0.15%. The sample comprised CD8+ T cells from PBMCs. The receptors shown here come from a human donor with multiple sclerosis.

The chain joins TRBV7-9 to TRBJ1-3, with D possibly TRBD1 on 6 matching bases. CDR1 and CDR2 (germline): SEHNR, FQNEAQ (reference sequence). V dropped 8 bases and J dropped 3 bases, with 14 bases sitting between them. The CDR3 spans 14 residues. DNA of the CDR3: TGTGCCAGCTCGGACAGTCAAGATGGAAACACCATATATTTT. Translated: CASSDSQDGNTIYF.

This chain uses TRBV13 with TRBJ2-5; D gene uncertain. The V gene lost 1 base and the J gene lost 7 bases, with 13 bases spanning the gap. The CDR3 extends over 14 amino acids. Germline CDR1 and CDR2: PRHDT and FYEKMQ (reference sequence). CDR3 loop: CASSLVRYWGTQYF. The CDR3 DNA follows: TGTGCCAGCAGCTTAGTGCGCTACTGGGGGACCCAGTACTTC.

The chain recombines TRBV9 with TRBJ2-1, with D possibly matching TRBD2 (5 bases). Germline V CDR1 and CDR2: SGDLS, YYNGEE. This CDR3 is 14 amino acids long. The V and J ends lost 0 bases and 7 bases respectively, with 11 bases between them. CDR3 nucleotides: TGTGCCAGCAGCGTAGGGACTCTTAAAAATGAGCAGTTCTTC. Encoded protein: CASSVGTLKNEQFF. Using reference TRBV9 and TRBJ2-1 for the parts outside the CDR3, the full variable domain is DSGVTQTPKHLITATGQRVTLRCSPRSGDLSVYWYQQSLDQGLQFLIQYYNGEERAKGNILERFSAQQFPDLHSELNLSSLELGDSALYFCASSVGTLKNEQFFGPGTRLTVL.

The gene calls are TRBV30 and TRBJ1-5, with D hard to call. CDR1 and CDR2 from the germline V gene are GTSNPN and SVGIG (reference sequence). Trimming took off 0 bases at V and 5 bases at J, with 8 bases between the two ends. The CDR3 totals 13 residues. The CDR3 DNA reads TGTGCCTGGAGTGTTTCGGGATATCAGCCCCAGCATTTT. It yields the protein CAWSVSGYQPQHF. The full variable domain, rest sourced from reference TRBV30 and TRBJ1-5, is SQTIHQWPATLVQPVGSPLSLECTVEGTSNPNLYWYRQAAGRGLQLLFYSVGIGQISSEVPQNLSASRPQDRQFILSSKKLLLSDSGFYLCAWSVSGYQPQHFGDGTRLSIL.

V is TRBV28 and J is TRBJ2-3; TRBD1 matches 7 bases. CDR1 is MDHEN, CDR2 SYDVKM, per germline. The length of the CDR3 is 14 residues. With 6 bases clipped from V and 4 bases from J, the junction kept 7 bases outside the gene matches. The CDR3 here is CASSPGQESDTQYF. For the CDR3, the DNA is TGTGCCAGCAGCCCCGGACAGGAGTCAGATACGCAGTATTTT.

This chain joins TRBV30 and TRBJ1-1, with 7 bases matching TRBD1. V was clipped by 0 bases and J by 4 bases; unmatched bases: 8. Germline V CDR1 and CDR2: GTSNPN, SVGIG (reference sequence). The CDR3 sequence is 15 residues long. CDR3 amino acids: CAWSVAAGGSTEAFF. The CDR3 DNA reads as TGTGCCTGGAGTGTAGCGGCAGGGGGTTCCACTGAAGCTTTCTTT.

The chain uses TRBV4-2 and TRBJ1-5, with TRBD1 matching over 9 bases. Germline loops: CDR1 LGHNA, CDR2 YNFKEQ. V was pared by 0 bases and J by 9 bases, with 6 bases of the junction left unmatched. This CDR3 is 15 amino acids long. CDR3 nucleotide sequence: TGTGCCAGCAGCCAAGACCCGGGACAGGGACTGCCCCAGCATTTT. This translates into CASSQDPGQGLPQHF.

This chain's CDR3 is CASSSGDSRYEQYF. In DNA, the CDR3 is TGCGCCAGCAGCTCAGGGGACAGCAGATACGAGCAGTACTTC. This rearrangement joins TRBV5-1 to TRBJ2-7; TRBD1 matches 7 bases. The length of the CDR3 is 14 residues. Germline V gene data show CDR1 as SGHRS and CDR2 as YFSETQ. The trim removed 3 bases at V and 4 bases at J, leaving 7 bases unmatched.

The CDR3 is CATSGSGTGELFF. CDR3 nucleotides: TGTGCCACAAGCGGGAGCGGCACCGGGGAGCTGTTTTTT. The chain has TRBV6-2 or TRBV6-3 and TRBJ2-2, with 8 positions matching TRBD2. Per germline, CDR1 MNHEY and CDR2 SVGEGT. CDR3 length: 13 residues. V lost 10 bases and J lost 4; bases outside the gene matches: 5.

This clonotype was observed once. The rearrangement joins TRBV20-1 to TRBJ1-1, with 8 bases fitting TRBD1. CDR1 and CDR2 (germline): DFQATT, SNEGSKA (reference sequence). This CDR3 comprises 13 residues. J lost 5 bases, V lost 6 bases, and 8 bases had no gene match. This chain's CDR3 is CSAHRGGGTEAFF. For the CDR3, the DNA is TGCAGTGCCCACAGGGGGGGAGGGACTGAAGCTTTCTTT.

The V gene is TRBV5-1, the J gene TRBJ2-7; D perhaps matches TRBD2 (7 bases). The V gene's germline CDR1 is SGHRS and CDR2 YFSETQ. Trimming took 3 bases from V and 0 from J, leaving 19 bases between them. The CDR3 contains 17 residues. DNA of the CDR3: TGCGCCAGCAGCTCCTTGGGGGGGGCGCGGATCTCCTACGAGCAGTACTTC. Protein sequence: CASSSLGGARISYEQYF. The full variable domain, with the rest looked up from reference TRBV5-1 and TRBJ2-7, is KAGVTQTPRYLIKTRGQQVTLSCSPISGHRSVSWYQQTPGQGLQFLFEYFSETQRNKGNFPGRFSGRQFSNSRSEMNVSTLELGDSALYLCASSSLGGARISYEQYFGPGTRLTVT.

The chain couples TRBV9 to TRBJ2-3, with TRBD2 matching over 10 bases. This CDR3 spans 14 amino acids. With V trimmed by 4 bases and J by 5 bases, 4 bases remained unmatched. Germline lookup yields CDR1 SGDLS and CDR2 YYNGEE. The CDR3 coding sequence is TGTGCCAGCAGCCCAAGACTAGCGGGAGATACGCAGTATTTT. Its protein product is CASSPRLAGDTQYF.

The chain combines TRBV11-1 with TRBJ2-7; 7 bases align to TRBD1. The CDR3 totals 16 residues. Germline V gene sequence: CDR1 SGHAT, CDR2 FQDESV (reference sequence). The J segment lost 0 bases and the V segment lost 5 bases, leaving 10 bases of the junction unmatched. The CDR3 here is CASSAHRGTYSYEQYF. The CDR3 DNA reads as TGTGCCAGCAGCGCGCACAGGGGCACCTACTCCTACGAGCAGTACTTC.

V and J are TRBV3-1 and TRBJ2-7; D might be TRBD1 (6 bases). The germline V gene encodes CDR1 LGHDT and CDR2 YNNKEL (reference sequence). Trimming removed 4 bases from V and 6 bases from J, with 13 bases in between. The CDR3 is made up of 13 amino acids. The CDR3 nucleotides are TGTGCCAGCAGCCTCCGAGGGGGTCCCGAGCAGTACTTC. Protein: CASSLRGGPEQYF.

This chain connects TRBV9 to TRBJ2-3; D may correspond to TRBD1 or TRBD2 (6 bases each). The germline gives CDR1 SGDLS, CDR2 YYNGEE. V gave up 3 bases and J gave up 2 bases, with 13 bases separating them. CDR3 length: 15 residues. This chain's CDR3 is CASSAAGGLTDTQYF. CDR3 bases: TGTGCCAGCAGCGCGGCCGGGGGCCTCACAGATACGCAGTATTTT. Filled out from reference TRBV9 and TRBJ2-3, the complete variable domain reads DSGVTQTPKHLITATGQRVTLRCSPRSGDLSVYWYQQSLDQGLQFLIQYYNGEERAKGNILERFSAQQFPDLHSELNLSSLELGDSALYFCASSAAGGLTDTQYFGPGTRLTVL.

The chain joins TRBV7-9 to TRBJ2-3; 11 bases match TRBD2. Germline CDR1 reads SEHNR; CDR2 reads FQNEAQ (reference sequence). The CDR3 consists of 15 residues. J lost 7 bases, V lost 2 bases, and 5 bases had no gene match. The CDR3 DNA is TGTGCCAGCAGCTTATGGGGACTAGCGGAATATACGCAGTATTTT. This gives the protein CASSLWGLAEYTQYF.

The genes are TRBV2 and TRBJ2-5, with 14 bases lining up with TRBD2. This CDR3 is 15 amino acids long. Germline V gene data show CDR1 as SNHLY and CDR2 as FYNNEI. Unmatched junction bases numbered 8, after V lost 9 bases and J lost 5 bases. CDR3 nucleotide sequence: TGTGCCAGGACCGGGACTAGCGGGAGCAGGGAGACCCAGTACTTC. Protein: CARTGTSGSRETQYF.

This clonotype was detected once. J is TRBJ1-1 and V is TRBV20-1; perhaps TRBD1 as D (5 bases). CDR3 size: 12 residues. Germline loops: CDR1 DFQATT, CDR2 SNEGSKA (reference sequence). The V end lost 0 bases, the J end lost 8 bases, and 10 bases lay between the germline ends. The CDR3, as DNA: TGCAGTGCTAGAGATTTTGAGGGGGAAGCTTTCTTT. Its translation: CSARDFEGEAFF.

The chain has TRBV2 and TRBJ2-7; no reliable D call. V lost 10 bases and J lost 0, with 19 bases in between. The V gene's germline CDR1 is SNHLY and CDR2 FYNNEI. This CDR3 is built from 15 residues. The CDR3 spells CATFTTKDSSYEQYF. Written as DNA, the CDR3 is TGTGCCACCTTCACTACGAAGGATAGCTCCTACGAGCAGTACTTC.

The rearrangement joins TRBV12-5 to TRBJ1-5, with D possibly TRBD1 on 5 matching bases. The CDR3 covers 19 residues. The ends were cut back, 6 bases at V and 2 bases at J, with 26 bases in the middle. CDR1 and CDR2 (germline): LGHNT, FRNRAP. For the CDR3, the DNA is TGTGCTAGTGGCACCACAGCGGGGGTGGTTTGGTCGGGCAATCAGCCCCAGCATTTT. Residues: CASGTTAGVVWSGNQPQHF.

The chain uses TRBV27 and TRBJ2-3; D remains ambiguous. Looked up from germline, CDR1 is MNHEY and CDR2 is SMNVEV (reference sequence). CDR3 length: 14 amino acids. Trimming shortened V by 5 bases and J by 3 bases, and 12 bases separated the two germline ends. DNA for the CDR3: TGTGCCAGCAGTCCCCTGAGCAGTACAGATACGCAGTATTTT. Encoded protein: CASSPLSSTDTQYF.

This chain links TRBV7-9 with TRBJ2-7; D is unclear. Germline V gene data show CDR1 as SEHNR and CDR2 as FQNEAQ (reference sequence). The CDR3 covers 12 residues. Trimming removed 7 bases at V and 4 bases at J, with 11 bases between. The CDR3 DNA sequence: TGTGCCAGCACCACGGTGCCGTACGAGCAGTACTTC. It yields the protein CASTTVPYEQYF.

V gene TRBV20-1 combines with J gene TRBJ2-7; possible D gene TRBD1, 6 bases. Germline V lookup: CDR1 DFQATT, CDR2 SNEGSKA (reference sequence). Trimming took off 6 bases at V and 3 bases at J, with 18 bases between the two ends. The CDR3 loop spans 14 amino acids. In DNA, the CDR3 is TGCAGTGCCGCGCCCCGGACAGACTTCTACGAGCAGTACTTC. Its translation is CSAAPRTDFYEQYF.

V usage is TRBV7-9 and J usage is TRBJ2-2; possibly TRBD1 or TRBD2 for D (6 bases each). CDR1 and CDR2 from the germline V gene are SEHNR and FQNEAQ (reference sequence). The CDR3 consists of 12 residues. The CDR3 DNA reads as TGTGCGGGGGGACAGAACACCGGGGAGCTGTTTTTT. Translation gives CAGGQNTGELFF.

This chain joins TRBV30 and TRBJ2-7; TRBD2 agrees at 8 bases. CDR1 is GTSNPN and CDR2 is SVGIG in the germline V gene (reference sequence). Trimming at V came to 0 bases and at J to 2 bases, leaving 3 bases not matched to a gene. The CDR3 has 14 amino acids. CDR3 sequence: CAWSVLAGPYEQYF. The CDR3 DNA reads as TGTGCCTGGAGTGTATTAGCGGGACCCTACGAGCAGTACTTC.

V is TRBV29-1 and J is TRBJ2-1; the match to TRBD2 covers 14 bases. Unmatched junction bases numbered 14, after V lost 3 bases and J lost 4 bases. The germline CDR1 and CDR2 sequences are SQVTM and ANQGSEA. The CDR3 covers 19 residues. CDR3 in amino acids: CSVEGLAGDPARSYNEQFF. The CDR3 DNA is TGCAGCGTTGAGGGACTAGCGGGAGACCCAGCTAGATCTTACAATGAGCAGTTCTTC.

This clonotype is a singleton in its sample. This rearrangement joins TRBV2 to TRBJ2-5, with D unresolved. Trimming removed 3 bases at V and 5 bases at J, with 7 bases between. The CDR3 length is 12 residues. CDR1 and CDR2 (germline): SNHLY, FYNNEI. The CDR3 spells CASSDPAETQYF. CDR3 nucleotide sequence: TGTGCCAGCAGTGATCCGGCGGAGACCCAGTACTTC. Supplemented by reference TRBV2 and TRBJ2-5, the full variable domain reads EPEVTQTPSHQVTQMGQEVILRCVPISNHLYFYWYRQILGQKVEFLVSFYNNEISEKSEIFDDQFSVERPDGSNFTLKIRSTKLEDSAMYFCASSDPAETQYFGPGTRLLVL.

Written as DNA, the CDR3 is TGTGCCAGCAGCTCGGGGACTAGCGCCTACAATGAGCAGTTCTTC. Translated: CASSSGTSAYNEQFF. V is TRBV28 and J is TRBJ2-1, with TRBD2 matching over 10 bases. The CDR3 spans 15 residues. Germline assignment: CDR1 MDHEN and CDR2 SYDVKM. Germline trimming cut 6 bases from V and 2 bases from J; bases unmatched to any gene: 4.

CDR3: CASSADREDYGYTF. The CDR3 nucleotides read TGTGCCAGCAGCGCGGACAGGGAGGACTATGGCTACACCTTC. The rearrangement links TRBV9 to TRBJ1-2, with 8 bases fitting TRBD1. CDR1 and CDR2 from the germline V gene are SGDLS and YYNGEE. V shed 3 bases, J shed 3 bases, and the junction held 4 bases outside the gene matches. This CDR3 contains 14 residues.

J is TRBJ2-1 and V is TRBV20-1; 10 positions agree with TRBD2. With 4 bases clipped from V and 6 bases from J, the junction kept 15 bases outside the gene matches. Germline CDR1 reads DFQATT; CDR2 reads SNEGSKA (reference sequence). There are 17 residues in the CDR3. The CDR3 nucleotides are TGCAGTGCTACCAACCCGGTGGTAGCGGGAGGTATCAATGAGCAGTTCTTC. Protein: CSATNPVVAGGINEQFF.

The CDR3 coding sequence is TGCAGTGCTAGAGCGCTAGGACAGGGAGCGGAAGCTTTCTTT. Translation gives CSARALGQGAEAFF. The chain uses TRBV20-1 and TRBJ1-1, with 8 nucleotides matching TRBD1. Trimming cost V 1 base and J 8 bases; bases outside gene matches: 9. This CDR3 region has 14 residues. CDR1 DFQATT and CDR2 SNEGSKA come from the germline V gene (reference sequence).

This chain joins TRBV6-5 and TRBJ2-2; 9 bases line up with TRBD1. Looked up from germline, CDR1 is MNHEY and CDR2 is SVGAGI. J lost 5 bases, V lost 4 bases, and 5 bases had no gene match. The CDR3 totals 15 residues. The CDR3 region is CASSLWGQGTGELFF. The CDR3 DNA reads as TGTGCCAGCAGTTTGTGGGGACAGGGTACCGGGGAGCTGTTTTTT.